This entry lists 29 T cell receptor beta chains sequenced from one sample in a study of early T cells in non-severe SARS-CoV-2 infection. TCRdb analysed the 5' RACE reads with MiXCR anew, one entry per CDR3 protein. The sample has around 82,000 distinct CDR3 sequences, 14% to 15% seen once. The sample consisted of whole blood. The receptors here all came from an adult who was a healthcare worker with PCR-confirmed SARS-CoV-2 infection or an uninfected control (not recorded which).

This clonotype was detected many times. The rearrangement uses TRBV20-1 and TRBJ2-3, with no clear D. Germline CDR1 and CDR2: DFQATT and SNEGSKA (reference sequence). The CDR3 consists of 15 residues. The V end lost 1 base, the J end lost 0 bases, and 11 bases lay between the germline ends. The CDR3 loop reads CSARATVSSTDTQYF. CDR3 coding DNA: TGCAGTGCTAGAGCGACGGTGTCTAGCACAGATACGCAGTATTTT.

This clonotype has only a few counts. CDR3 sequence (DNA): TGTGCCAGCAGCTTACGAAGGGCTGAAGCTTTCTTT. This codes for CASSLRRAEAFF. The V call is TRBV7-9, the J call TRBJ1-1; D call uncertain. Per germline, CDR1 SEHNR and CDR2 FQNEAQ (reference sequence). This CDR3 has 12 residues. With 2 bases removed from V and 6 bases from J, the gap between germline ends came to 7 bases.

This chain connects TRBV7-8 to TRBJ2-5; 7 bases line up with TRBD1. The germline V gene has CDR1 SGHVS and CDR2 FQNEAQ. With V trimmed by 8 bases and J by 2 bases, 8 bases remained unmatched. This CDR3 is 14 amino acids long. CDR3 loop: CASCPGTVQETQYF. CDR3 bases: TGTGCCAGCTGCCCGGGGACAGTACAAGAGACCCAGTACTTC.

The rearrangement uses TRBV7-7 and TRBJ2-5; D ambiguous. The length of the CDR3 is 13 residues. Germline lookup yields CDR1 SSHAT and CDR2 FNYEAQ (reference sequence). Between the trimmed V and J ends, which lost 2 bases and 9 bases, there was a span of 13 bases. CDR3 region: CASSLLGPSAQYF. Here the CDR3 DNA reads TGTGCCAGCAGCTTACTTGGGCCGAGTGCCCAGTACTTC.

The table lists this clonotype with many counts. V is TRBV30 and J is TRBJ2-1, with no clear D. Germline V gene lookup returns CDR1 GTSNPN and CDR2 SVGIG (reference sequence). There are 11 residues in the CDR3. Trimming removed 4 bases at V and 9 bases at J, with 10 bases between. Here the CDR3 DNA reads TGTGCCTGGAACTCTATTGGTGAGCAGTTCTTC. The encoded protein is CAWNSIGEQFF.

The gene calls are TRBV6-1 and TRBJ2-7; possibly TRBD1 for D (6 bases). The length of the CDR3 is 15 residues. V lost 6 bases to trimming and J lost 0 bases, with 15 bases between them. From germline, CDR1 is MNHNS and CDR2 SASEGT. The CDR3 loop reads CASSSGTPSSYEQYV. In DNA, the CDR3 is TGTGCCAGCAGCTCCGGGACACCGAGCTCCTACGAGCAGTACGTC.

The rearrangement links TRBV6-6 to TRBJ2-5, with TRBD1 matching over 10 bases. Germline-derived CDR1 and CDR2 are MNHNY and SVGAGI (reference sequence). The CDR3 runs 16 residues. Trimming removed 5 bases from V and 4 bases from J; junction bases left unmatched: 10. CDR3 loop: CASSPPGQGFVETQYF. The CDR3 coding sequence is TGTGCCAGCAGTCCTCCGGGACAGGGGTTCGTAGAGACCCAGTACTTC.

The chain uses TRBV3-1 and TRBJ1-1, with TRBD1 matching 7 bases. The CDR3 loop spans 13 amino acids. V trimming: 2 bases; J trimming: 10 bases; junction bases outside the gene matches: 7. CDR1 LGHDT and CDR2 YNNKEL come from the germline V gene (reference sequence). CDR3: CASSQQGEGGAFF. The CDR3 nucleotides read TGTGCCAGCAGCCAACAGGGGGAAGGGGGAGCTTTCTTT. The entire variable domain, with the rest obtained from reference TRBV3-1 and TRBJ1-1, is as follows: DTAVSQTPKYLVTQMGNDKSIKCEQNLGHDTMYWYKQDSKKFLKIMFSYNNKELIINETVPNRFSPKSPDKAHLNLHINSLELGDSAVYFCASSQQGEGGAFFGQGTRLTVV.

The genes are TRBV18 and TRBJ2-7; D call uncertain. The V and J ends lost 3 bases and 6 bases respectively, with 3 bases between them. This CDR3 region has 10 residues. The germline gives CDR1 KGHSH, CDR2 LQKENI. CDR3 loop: CASSPGEQYV. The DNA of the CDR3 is TGTGCCAGCTCACCTGGCGAGCAGTACGTC.

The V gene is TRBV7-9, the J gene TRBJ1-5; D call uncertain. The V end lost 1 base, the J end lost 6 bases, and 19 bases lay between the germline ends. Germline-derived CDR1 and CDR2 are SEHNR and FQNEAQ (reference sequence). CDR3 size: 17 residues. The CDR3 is CASSLGSFGKGIQPQHF. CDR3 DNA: TGTGCCAGCAGCTTAGGATCCTTCGGAAAGGGCATTCAGCCCCAGCATTTT.

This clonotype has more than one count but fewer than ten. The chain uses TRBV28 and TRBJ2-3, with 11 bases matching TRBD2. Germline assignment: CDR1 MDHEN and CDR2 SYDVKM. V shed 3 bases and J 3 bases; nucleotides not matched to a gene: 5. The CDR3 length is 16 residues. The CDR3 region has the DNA TGTGCCAGCAGTTTGCCTAGACTAGCGGGGACAGATACGCAGTATTTT. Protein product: CASSLPRLAGTDTQYF.

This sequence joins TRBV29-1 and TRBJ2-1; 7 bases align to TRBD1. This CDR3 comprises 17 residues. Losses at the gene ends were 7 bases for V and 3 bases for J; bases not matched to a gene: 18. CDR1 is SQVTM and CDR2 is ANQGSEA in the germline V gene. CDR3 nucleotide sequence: TGCAGCGCTAGGCGTGTTTCCGGGACAGCAATCTACAATGAGCAGTTCTTC. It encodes CSARRVSGTAIYNEQFF.

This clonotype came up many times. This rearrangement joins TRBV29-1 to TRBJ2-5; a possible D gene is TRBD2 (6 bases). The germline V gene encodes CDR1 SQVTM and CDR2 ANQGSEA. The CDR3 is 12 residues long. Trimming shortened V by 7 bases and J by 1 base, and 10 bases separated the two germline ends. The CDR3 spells CSAGGFQETQYF. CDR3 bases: TGCAGCGCCGGGGGATTCCAAGAGACCCAGTACTTC.

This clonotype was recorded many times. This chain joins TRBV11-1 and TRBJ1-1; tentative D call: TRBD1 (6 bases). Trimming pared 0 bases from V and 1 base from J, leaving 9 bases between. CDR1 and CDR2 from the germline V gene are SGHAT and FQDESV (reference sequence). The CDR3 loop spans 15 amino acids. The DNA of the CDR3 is TGTGCCAGCAGCTTAGCGCCGACAGGGAACACTGAAGCTTTCTTT. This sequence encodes CASSLAPTGNTEAFF.

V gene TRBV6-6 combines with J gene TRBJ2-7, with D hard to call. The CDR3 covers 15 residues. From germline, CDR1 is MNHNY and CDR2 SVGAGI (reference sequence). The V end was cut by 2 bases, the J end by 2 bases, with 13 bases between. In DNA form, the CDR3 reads TGTGCCAGCAGTTACGAGCGCCTTAAAGCCTACGAGCAGTACGTC. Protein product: CASSYERLKAYEQYV.

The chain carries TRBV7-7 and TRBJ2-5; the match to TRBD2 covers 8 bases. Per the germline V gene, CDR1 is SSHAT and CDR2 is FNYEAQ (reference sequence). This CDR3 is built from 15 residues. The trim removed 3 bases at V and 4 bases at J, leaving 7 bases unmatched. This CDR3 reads CASSLERGFSETQYF. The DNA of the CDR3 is TGTGCCAGCAGCTTGGAGCGGGGGTTTTCAGAGACCCAGTACTTC.

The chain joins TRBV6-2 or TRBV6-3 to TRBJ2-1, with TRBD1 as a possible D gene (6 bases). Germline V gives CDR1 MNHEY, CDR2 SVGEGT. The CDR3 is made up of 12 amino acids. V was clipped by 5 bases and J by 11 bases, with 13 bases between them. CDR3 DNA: TGTGCCAGCAGTGACAGGCTGAGTAAGCAGTTCTTC. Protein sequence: CASSDRLSKQFF.

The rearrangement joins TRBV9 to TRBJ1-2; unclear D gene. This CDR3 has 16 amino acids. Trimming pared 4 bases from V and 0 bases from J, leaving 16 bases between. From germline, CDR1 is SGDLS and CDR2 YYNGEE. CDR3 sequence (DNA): TGTGCCAGCAGCCCCAGTTCCGGGAGAGCTAACTATGGCTACACCTTC. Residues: CASSPSSGRANYGYTF.

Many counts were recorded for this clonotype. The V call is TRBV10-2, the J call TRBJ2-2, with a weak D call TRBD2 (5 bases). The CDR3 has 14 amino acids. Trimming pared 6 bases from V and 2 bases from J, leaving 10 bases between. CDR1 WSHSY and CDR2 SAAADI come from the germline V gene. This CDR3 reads CASRVEGNTGELFF. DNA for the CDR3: TGCGCCAGCAGAGTCGAGGGAAACACCGGGGAGCTGTTTTTT.

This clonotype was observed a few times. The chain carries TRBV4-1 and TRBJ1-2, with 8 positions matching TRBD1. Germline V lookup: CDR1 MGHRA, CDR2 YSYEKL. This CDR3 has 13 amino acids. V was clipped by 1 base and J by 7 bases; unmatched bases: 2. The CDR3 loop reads CASSQVTGGGYTF. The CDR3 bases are TGCGCCAGCAGCCAAGTTACAGGGGGTGGCTACACCTTC.

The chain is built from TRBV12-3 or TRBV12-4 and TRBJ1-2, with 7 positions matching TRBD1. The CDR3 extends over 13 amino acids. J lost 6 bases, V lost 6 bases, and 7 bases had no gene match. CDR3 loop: CASRPDRDHGYTF. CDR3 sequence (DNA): TGTGCCAGCAGACCTGACAGGGACCATGGCTACACCTTC.

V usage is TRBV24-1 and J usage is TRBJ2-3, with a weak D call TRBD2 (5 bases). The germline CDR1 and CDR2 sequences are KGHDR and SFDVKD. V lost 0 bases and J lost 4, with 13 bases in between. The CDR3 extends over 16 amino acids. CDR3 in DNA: TGTGCCACCAGTGATTTGGAGGGCAAGCAGGCAGATACGCAGTATTTT. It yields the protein CATSDLEGKQADTQYF.

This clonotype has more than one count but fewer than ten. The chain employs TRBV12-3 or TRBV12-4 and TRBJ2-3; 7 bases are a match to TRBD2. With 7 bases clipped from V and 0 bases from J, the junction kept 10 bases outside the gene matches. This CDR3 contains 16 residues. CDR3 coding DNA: TGTGCCAGCACCGGAGGAGCGGGGAGGAGCACAGATACGCAGTATTTT. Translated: CASTGGAGRSTDTQYF.

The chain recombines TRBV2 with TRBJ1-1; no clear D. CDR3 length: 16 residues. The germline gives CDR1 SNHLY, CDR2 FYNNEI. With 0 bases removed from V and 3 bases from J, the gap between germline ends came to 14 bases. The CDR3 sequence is CASSEALVWDDTEAFF. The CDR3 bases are TGTGCCAGCAGTGAAGCGCTTGTCTGGGATGACACTGAAGCTTTCTTT. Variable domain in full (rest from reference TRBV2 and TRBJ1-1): EPEVTQTPSHQVTQMGQEVILRCVPISNHLYFYWYRQILGQKVEFLVSFYNNEISEKSEIFDDQFSVERPDGSNFTLKIRSTKLEDSAMYFCASSEALVWDDTEAFFGQGTRLTVV.

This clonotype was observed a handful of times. In DNA form, the CDR3 reads TGTGCCGGGGGCGCCTACTTGACTGAAGCTTTCTTT. Residues: CAGGAYLTEAFF. This sequence joins TRBV6-6 and TRBJ1-1; perhaps TRBD1 as D (6 bases). V lost 11 bases to trimming and J lost 5 bases, with 15 bases between them. The CDR3 length is 12 residues. CDR1 is MNHNY and CDR2 is SVGAGI in the germline V gene (reference sequence).

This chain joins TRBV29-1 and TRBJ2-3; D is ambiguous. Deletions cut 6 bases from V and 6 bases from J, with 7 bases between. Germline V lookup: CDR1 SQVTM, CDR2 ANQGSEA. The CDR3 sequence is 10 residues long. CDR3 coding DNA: TGCAGCGTACGTTACGATACGCAGTATTTT. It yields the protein CSVRYDTQYF.

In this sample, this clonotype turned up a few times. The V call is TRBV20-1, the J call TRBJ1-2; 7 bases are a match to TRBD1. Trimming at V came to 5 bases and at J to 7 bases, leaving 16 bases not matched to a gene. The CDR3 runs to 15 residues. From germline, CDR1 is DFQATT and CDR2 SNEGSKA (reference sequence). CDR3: CSASPGTDQGGGYTF. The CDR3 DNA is TGCAGTGCTTCCCCAGGGACAGACCAAGGGGGTGGCTACACCTTC.

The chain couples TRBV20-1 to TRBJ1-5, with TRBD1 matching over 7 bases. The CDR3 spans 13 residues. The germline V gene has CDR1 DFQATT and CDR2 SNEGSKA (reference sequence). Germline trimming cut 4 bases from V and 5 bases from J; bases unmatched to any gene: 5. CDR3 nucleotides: TGCAGTGCTACTGGACAGGCCGATCAGCCCCAGCATTTT. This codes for CSATGQADQPQHF.

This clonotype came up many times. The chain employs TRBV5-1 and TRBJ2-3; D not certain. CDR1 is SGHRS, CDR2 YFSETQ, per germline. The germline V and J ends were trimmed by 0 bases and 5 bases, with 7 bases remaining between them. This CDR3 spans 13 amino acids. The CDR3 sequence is CASSLDQVDTQYF. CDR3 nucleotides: TGCGCCAGCAGCTTGGATCAGGTAGATACGCAGTATTTT.